The clone carrying this T cell receptor (beta chain) came up a few times. Its antigen remains unidentified. The repertoire was sequenced with immunoSEQ multiplex PCR; TCRdb's copy has only in-frame clones and lacks some. The table shows roughly 68,000 clones, with about 67% occurring only once. The data were obtained in a study of vaccination effects on CD4 cells after COVID-19. Whole-study results and caveats: Healthy vaccinees' vaccine-induced clones included only 1 of 255 that recognized common cold coronaviruses. Marked clonal contraction of infection- and vaccine-induced clones was seen late after vaccination.

This CDR3 comprises 14 residues. Germline values: CDR1 GTSNPN, CDR2 SVGIG (reference sequence). V lost 3 bases and J 5 bases, leaving 16 bases between the germline ends. ViraFEST expansion of antigen-specific CD4+ T cells with viral peptide pools preceded sequencing. Upon completion of about ten days in culture, CD4+ T cells were isolated. The participants, recipients of two vaccine doses, got either BNT162b2 or mRNA-1273. PBMC cultures contained around 2 million cells per well, 9 to 10 IU/ml IL-2 and 10 ug/ml peptides. Cultures had half their medium replaced with IL-2 medium on days 3 and 7. The chain has TRBV30 and TRBJ1-2; D is perhaps TRBD1 (5 bases). Sequenced material: CD4+ T cells from PBMCs cultured with HCoV-229E spike peptides, taken after COVID-19 vaccination. This TCR was recovered from a human donor who received a COVID-19 vaccine. The DNA of the CDR3 is TGTGCCTGGAGCCCGGGACCGGGAGTTTATGGCTACACCTTC. It yields the protein CAWSPGPGVYGYTF. Supplemented by reference TRBV30 and TRBJ1-2, the full variable domain reads SQTIHQWPATLVQPVGSPLSLECTVEGTSNPNLYWYRQAAGRGLQLLFYSVGIGQISSEVPQNLSASRPQDRQFILSSKKLLLSDSGFYLCAWSPGPGVYGYTFGSGTRLTVV.